Each of the 8 T cell receptor beta chains below was sequenced from the same sample in a study of T-cell memory formation after mild COVID-19. TCRdb reanalysed the 5' RACE reads using MiXCR and keeps one entry per CDR3 protein. The data hold about 610,000 distinct CDR3 sequences, with 15% to 20% observed a single time. Sequenced material: PBMCs or a T cell subset sorted from them (not recorded which). These receptors were obtained from an adult woman who had mild COVID-19 (a few samples of this study predate the infection). Cell type and time point are not known.

The chain combines TRBV27 with TRBJ2-7; 11 nucleotides agree with TRBD2. CDR1 is MNHEY, CDR2 SMNVEV, per germline (reference sequence). CDR3 length: 15 amino acids. The trim removed 4 bases at V and 3 bases at J, leaving 5 bases unmatched. CDR3 nucleotide sequence: TGTGCCAGCAGTTCCCCACTAGCGGGAGACTACGAGCAGTACTTC. It encodes CASSSPLAGDYEQYF.

The rearrangement joins TRBV29-1 to TRBJ2-5, with TRBD1 as a possible D gene (6 bases). The CDR3 extends over 12 amino acids. With 7 bases removed from V and 4 bases from J, the gap between germline ends came to 13 bases. The germline V gene encodes CDR1 SQVTM and CDR2 ANQGSEA. CDR3 sequence reads: CSAGTGRETQYF. Written as DNA, the CDR3 is TGCAGCGCCGGTACAGGGAGAGAGACCCAGTACTTC.

The rearrangement uses TRBV4-3 and TRBJ2-7; D is perhaps TRBD1 or TRBD2 (6 bases each). The CDR3 runs to 15 residues. Germline V lookup: CDR1 LGHNA, CDR2 YSLEER. Trimming took off 1 base at V and 3 bases at J, with 13 bases between the two ends. CDR3 coding DNA: TGCGCCAGCAGCCAAGGGTTCGGGGGCCACTACGAGCAGTACTTC. This translates into CASSQGFGGHYEQYF.

This clonotype was observed a handful of times. The junction differs from germline at one of its ends, possibly a read error. This rearrangement joins TRBV6-5 to TRBJ1-2; D uncertain. From germline, CDR1 is MNHEY and CDR2 SVGAGI. This CDR3 comprises 13 residues. CDR3 sequence: CASSAGRDYGYTF. For the CDR3, the DNA is TGTGCCAGCAGTGCGGGGAGAGACTATGGCTATACCTTC.

There are a few counts of this clonotype. The V and J genes are TRBV30 and TRBJ2-2; D is unresolved. Germline assignment: CDR1 GTSNPN and CDR2 SVGIG (reference sequence). V lost 2 bases, J lost 3 bases, and 10 bases lay in between. The CDR3 is 14 residues long. The CDR3 nucleotides read TGTGCCTGGAGTTCTGTGTTGGACACCGGGGAGCTGTTTTTT. This sequence encodes CAWSSVLDTGELFF.

This chain connects TRBV20-1 to TRBJ1-5; D remains ambiguous. This CDR3 region has 14 residues. Trimming stripped 0 bases from V and 0 bases from J, with 6 bases between. Looked up from germline, CDR1 is DFQATT and CDR2 is SNEGSKA (reference sequence). CDR3 sequence reads: CSARDRNSNQPQHF. CDR3 DNA sequence: TGCAGTGCTAGAGACAGAAATAGCAATCAGCCCCAGCATTTT.

This clonotype occurred a few times. This chain links TRBV7-9 with TRBJ2-1; D not resolved. The CDR3 consists of 14 residues. V gave up 1 base and J gave up 4 bases, with 8 bases separating them. CDR1 and CDR2 (germline): SEHNR, FQNEAQ (reference sequence). The CDR3 nucleotides are TGTGCCAGCAGCTTAGATCAGCTATACAATGAGCAGTTCTTC. It encodes CASSLDQLYNEQFF.

The chain links TRBV6-2 or TRBV6-3 to TRBJ2-7; no clear D gene. Germline V gene sequence: CDR1 MNHEY, CDR2 SVGEGT. Trimming removed 2 bases from V and 9 bases from J, with 8 bases in between. The CDR3 contains 11 residues. CDR3 in DNA: TGTGCCAGCAGTTACGGGCGAGGGCAGTACTTC. Protein: CASSYGRGQYF.